The 12 T cell receptor beta chains below all came from one sample that was sequenced in a study of T-cell memory formation after mild COVID-19 (dated by TCRdb to the early 2020s). The protocol used for the library was 5' RACE. Sequencing was performed on an Illumina NovaSeq 6000. Using fastp trimming at Q25 and MiXCR clonotype assembly, TCRdb reanalyzed the public sequencing data and kept in-frame beta chains. Duplicate CDR3 protein sequences are folded into a single record with the most common DNA and genes. The sample table lists over 350,000 distinct CDR3 sequences, 20% to 25% of them with a count of one. The top ten constitute roughly 8.9% of the sample. The sequenced sample consisted of PBMCs or a T cell subset sorted from them (not recorded which). The source of these receptors is an adult woman who had mild COVID-19 (a few samples of this study predate the infection). The sample titles of this study are shuffled in the database, so cell type and time point are left out; the donor was told from shared clones.

This clonotype was counted many times. The CDR3: CASSLWTGFQETQYF. Here the CDR3 DNA reads TGTGCCAGCAGCTTATGGACAGGGTTTCAAGAGACCCAGTACTTC. The gene calls are TRBV5-6 and TRBJ2-5, with 8 nucleotides matching TRBD1. The germline V gene encodes CDR1 SGHDT and CDR2 YYEEEE. With V trimmed by 2 bases and J by 2 bases, 5 bases remained unmatched. The CDR3 consists of 15 residues.

The chain links TRBV6-2 or TRBV6-3 to TRBJ1-5, with a tentative D call TRBD1 (5 bases). The CDR3 contains 15 residues. Germline V CDR1 and CDR2: MNHEY, SVGEGT. Trimming removed 2 bases at V and 4 bases at J, with 12 bases between. As DNA, the CDR3 is TGTGCCAGCAGTTACCCGGGACGGTTAAATCAGCCCCAGCATTTT. Its translation: CASSYPGRLNQPQHF.

The chain joins TRBV5-6 to TRBJ2-1; the match to TRBD1 covers 7 bases. The CDR3 totals 15 residues. CDR1 and CDR2 (germline): SGHDT, YYEEEE. V shed 3 bases, J shed 4 bases, and the junction held 7 bases outside the gene matches. CDR3 in amino acids: CASSYGTENYNEQFF. Here the CDR3 DNA reads TGTGCCAGCAGCTACGGGACAGAGAATTACAATGAGCAGTTCTTC.

Only a few counts were recorded for this clonotype. This rearrangement joins TRBV5-6 to TRBJ1-2; 7 nucleotides match TRBD1. CDR1 is SGHDT and CDR2 is YYEEEE in the germline V gene. This CDR3 spans 14 amino acids. V was clipped by 5 bases and J by 3 bases; unmatched bases: 7. CDR3: CASRLTGKDYGYTF. Here the CDR3 DNA reads TGTGCCAGCAGGCTGACAGGGAAGGACTATGGCTACACCTTC.

A few counts support this clonotype. In DNA, the CDR3 is TGCGCCAGCAGGCAACCGGGACAGGTCCCGGAGGTGTTTCACACCTTC. This gives the protein CASRQPGQVPEVFHTF. V is TRBV4-1 and J is TRBJ1-2; 8 nucleotides line up with TRBD1. The V and J ends lost 6 bases and 12 bases, in that order; junction bases with no gene match: 21. This CDR3 contains 16 residues. Germline V gives CDR1 MGHRA, CDR2 YSYEKL.

The chain links TRBV24-1 to TRBJ1-2; D call uncertain. The CDR3 loop spans 14 amino acids. The germline V gene encodes CDR1 KGHDR and CDR2 SFDVKD. The ends were cut back, 4 bases at V and 9 bases at J, with 17 bases in the middle. In DNA, the CDR3 is TGTGCCACCAGTGAAACGTCCACACGCCCTCGCTACACCTTC. This encodes CATSETSTRPRYTF.

This chain links TRBV6-2 or TRBV6-3 with TRBJ2-7, with 8 bases lining up with TRBD2. The CDR3 has 17 amino acids. Germline CDR1 is MNHEY and CDR2 is SVGEGT. V was pared by 1 base and J by 2 bases, with 10 bases of the junction left unmatched. CDR3 sequence: CASSYLIQRGLTYEQYF. The CDR3 coding sequence is TGTGCCAGCAGTTACTTAATCCAGCGGGGGTTAACCTACGAGCAGTACTTC.

The sample holds one count of this clonotype. The CDR3: CASSLGTGSRGYTF. The CDR3 DNA sequence: TGTGCCAGCAGTTTAGGGACAGGGAGTCGTGGCTACACCTTC. V and J are TRBV6-5 and TRBJ1-2; 9 bases agree with TRBD1. Germline V gives CDR1 MNHEY, CDR2 SVGAGI. This CDR3 spans 14 amino acids. J gave up 7 bases and V 4 bases, and 7 bases lay outside the gene matches.

This clonotype was observed a handful of times. The chain employs TRBV30 and TRBJ2-5, with D possibly matching TRBD1 (6 bases). V lost 1 base to trimming and J lost 5 bases, with 20 bases between them. This CDR3 has 16 amino acids. Germline V gene data show CDR1 as GTSNPN and CDR2 as SVGIG (reference sequence). The CDR3 is CAWSEYTFRDKETQYF. In nucleotides, the CDR3 is TGTGCCTGGAGTGAATATACCTTCCGGGACAAGGAGACCCAGTACTTC.

This clonotype came up a few times. The CDR3 coding sequence is TGCGCCAGCAGGTTGGACTATGGGTCCTACGAGCAGTACTTC. Translation: CASRLDYGSYEQYF. V and J are TRBV4-1 and TRBJ2-7, with D maybe TRBD2 (6 bases). Germline CDR1 reads MGHRA; CDR2 reads YSYEKL. The CDR3 consists of 14 residues. V lost 6 bases and J lost 1, with 13 bases in between.

The chain recombines TRBV12-5 with TRBJ1-5; the D is unclear. CDR3 size: 11 residues. Per the germline V gene, CDR1 is LGHNT and CDR2 is FRNRAP. V shed 1 base and J shed 11 bases, with 6 bases lying between them. The CDR3 region is CASGLGVAQHF. Here the CDR3 DNA reads TGTGCTAGTGGTTTGGGCGTAGCCCAGCATTTT.

This clonotype was observed a few times. The V gene is TRBV4-2, the J gene TRBJ1-1, with TRBD1 identical over 11 bases. V was pared by 2 bases and J by 4 bases, with 9 bases of the junction left unmatched. Germline V CDR1 and CDR2: LGHNA, YNFKEQ. There are 17 residues in the CDR3. This CDR3 reads CASSQLHPGTGGTEAFF. The CDR3 DNA sequence: TGTGCCAGCAGCCAACTCCACCCCGGGACAGGGGGCACTGAAGCTTTCTTT.